These T cell receptor beta chains were read from a single sample in a study of blood T cell repertoires in COVID-19. The protocol was immunoSEQ multiplex PCR, while the TCRdb copy is restricted to in-frame clones and leaves out a portion. The profile covers around 310,000 clones, with roughly 89% appearing a single time and around 1% taken by the ten largest. Sequencing used peripheral blood. These receptors were taken from a woman aged 40 to 50 with COVID-19, enrolled during active disease. Each CDR3 is given with its conserved first and last residue. Each record gives: clone size, V gene, D gene, J gene, CDR3 protein, CDR3 DNA. A D gene is named only where the DNA matches it firmly. Expanded clones are given a class, and other clones once, few, many or no size at all.

size: .
V: TRBV9
D: .
J: TRBJ2-2
CDR3: CASSVFRGTGELFF
DNA: TGTGCCAGCAGCGTATTCCGGGGGACCGGGGAGCTGTTTTTT

size: .
V: TRBV7-9
D: TRBD1
J: TRBJ1-2
CDR3: CATRQGSGYTF
DNA: TGTGCCACCAGACAGGGAAGTGGCTACACCTTC

size: .
V: TRBV28
D: TRBD2
J: TRBJ2-7
CDR3: CASSSSGTSGAYEQYF
DNA: TGTGCCAGCAGTTCCTCAGGGACTAGCGGGGCGTACGAGCAGTACTTC

size: .
V: TRBV19
D: TRBD2
J: TRBJ2-5
CDR3: CASSTSGRGRLEYQETQYF
DNA: TGTGCCAGTAGTACTAGCGGGAGGGGCCGACTAGAGTACCAAGAGACCCAGTACTTC

size: once
V: TRBV7-6
D: TRBD1
J: TRBJ2-7
CDR3: CASSPPRDRGYEQYF
DNA: TGTGCCAGCAGCCCCCCCCGGGACAGGGGCTACGAGCAGTACTTC

size: .
V: TRBV3-1/TRBV3-2
D: TRBD2
J: TRBJ2-7
CDR3: CASSQGRKPGLAAKSTYEQYF
DNA: TGTGCCAGCAGCCAAGGTCGTAAGCCGGGACTAGCGGCCAAAAGTACCTACGAGCAGTACTTC

size: .
V: TRBV11-2
D: .
J: TRBJ2-7
CDR3: CASSLGARNYEQYF
DNA: TGTGCCAGCAGCTTGGGGGCGCGGAACTACGAGCAGTACTTC

size: .
V: TRBV28
D: TRBD2
J: TRBJ2-2
CDR3: CASSWTSVNTGELFF
DNA: TGTGCCAGCAGTTGGACTAGCGTGAACACCGGGGAGCTGTTTTTT

size: .
V: TRBV5-1
D: TRBD2
J: TRBJ2-7
CDR3: CASSLETSGFYEQYF
DNA: TGCGCCAGCAGCTTGGAAACTAGCGGGTTCTACGAGCAGTACTTC

size: .
V: TRBV6-2/TRBV6-3
D: .
J: TRBJ1-6
CDR3: CASSYLHRPGSYNSPLHF
DNA: TGTGCCAGCAGTTACCTCCACAGGCCAGGCTCCTATAATTCACCCCTCCACTTT

size: .
V: TRBV5-6
D: .
J: TRBJ2-7
CDR3: CASSFRATSYEQYF
DNA: TGTGCCAGCAGCTTCAGGGCCACATCTTACGAGCAGTACTTC

size: .
V: TRBV30
D: TRBD1
J: TRBJ2-3
CDR3: CAWSVGTGSVWGDTQYF
DNA: TGTGCCTGGAGTGTCGGGACAGGGTCCGTTTGGGGAGATACGCAGTATTTT

size: .
V: TRBV2
D: TRBD2
J: TRBJ2-3
CDR3: CASSDGGRTDTQYF
DNA: TGTGCCAGCAGTGACGGCGGGAGAACAGATACGCAGTATTTT

size: .
V: TRBV19
D: .
J: TRBJ2-3
CDR3: CATRSGVLDTQYF
DNA: TGTGCCACCCGTTCGGGGGTGTTAGATACGCAGTATTTT

size: .
V: TRBV5-1
D: TRBD1
J: TRBJ1-1
CDR3: CASSWDRASTEAFF
DNA: TGCGCCAGCAGCTGGGACAGGGCGAGCACTGAAGCTTTCTTT

size: .
V: TRBV7-2
D: .
J: TRBJ2-7
CDR3: CASSLEPGISYEQYF
DNA: TGTGCCAGCAGCTTAGAGCCGGGTATCTCCTACGAGCAGTACTTC

size: .
V: TRBV27
D: TRBD1
J: TRBJ2-3
CDR3: CASTWTGGTDTQYF
DNA: TGTGCCAGCACTTGGACAGGAGGCACAGATACGCAGTATTTT

size: .
V: TRBV5-1
D: .
J: TRBJ2-3
CDR3: CASSSSGTIDTQYF
DNA: TGCGCCAGCAGCTCCAGCGGAACCATAGATACGCAGTATTTT

size: .
V: TRBV28
D: TRBD2
J: TRBJ2-1
CDR3: CASSFPAGVGEQFF
DNA: TGTGCCAGCAGTTTCCCAGCGGGAGTGGGAGAGCAGTTCTTC

size: .
V: TRBV5-5
D: .
J: TRBJ1-4
CDR3: CASSLGAGIREKLFF
DNA: TGTGCCAGCAGCTTGGGGGCAGGGATTCGTGAAAAACTGTTTTTT

size: .
V: TRBV29-1
D: .
J: TRBJ1-2
CDR3: CSVVGDSRYGYTF
DNA: TGCAGCGTTGTTGGAGACAGTCGCTATGGCTACACCTTC

size: .
V: TRBV7-2
D: TRBD2
J: TRBJ2-1
CDR3: CASGRAGGPDEQFF
DNA: TGTGCCAGCGGCAGGGCGGGGGGGCCCGATGAGCAGTTCTTC

size: .
V: TRBV6-2/TRBV6-3
D: TRBD1
J: TRBJ1-5
CDR3: CASSFINRGMYQPQHF
DNA: TGTGCCAGCAGTTTCATTAACAGGGGGATGTATCAGCCCCAGCATTTT

size: .
V: TRBV7-2
D: .
J: TRBJ1-2
CDR3: CASVQWGGNSGYTF
DNA: TGTGCCAGCGTCCAATGGGGGGGAAACAGTGGCTACACCTTC

size: .
V: TRBV7-6
D: TRBD2
J: TRBJ2-1
CDR3: CASSFSAGGFGEQFF
DNA: TGTGCCAGCAGCTTCTCAGCGGGAGGGTTCGGCGAGCAGTTCTTC

size: .
V: TRBV5-1
D: .
J: TRBJ2-5
CDR3: CASSLAGVGGETQYF
DNA: TGCGCCAGCAGCCTGGCAGGGGTAGGTGGAGAGACCCAGTACTTC

size: .
V: TRBV27
D: TRBD2
J: TRBJ2-7
CDR3: CASSRFVRGRNHRSYEQYF
DNA: TGTGCCAGCAGCCGATTCGTACGCGGGAGAAACCACCGTAGCTACGAGCAGTACTTC

size: .
V: TRBV7-2
D: .
J: TRBJ2-7
CDR3: CASSLFPAGSYEQYF
DNA: TGTGCCAGCAGCTTATTCCCGGCAGGGTCCTACGAGCAGTACTTC

size: .
V: TRBV9
D: .
J: TRBJ2-3
CDR3: CASSVAAAGSTDTQYF
DNA: TGTGCCAGCAGCGTAGCCGCCGCCGGGAGTACAGATACGCAGTATTTT

size: .
V: TRBV3-1/TRBV3-2
D: TRBD2
J: TRBJ2-2
CDR3: CASSLPGTSGRPGELFF
DNA: TGTGCCAGCAGCCTCCCGGGGACTAGCGGGAGACCCGGGGAGCTGTTTTTT

size: .
V: TRBV19
D: .
J: TRBJ2-6
CDR3: CASSDGGLPGANVLTF
DNA: TGTGCCAGTAGTGACGGAGGGCTCCCTGGGGCCAACGTCCTGACTTTC

size: .
V: TRBV5-6
D: TRBD1
J: TRBJ1-4
CDR3: CASSLGQGANEKLFF
DNA: TGTGCCAGCAGCTTGGGGCAGGGGGCTAATGAAAAACTGTTTTTT

size: .
V: TRBV30
D: .
J: TRBJ1-2
CDR3: CAWSPTGFRDYGYTF
DNA: TGTGCCTGGAGTCCGACAGGTTTTCGGGACTATGGCTACACCTTC